Given below is one T cell receptor beta chain in context. What it binds is not known. Treatment reported: around 19 received Ad26.COV2.S at low or high dose, single or two shots; a few received placebo; per-sample allocation not given. Following the first vaccine or placebo injection, samples were taken on day 63. The administered vaccine (an Ad26 vector) expressed Wuhan-strain SARS-CoV-2 spike. J was trimmed by 7 bases and V by 4 bases; bases with no gene match: 12. This CDR3 has 15 residues. The germline gives CDR1 SGHTA, CDR2 FQGNSA. Profiling relied on immunoSEQ multiplex PCR, and the TCRdb table lists in-frame clones only, not all of them. This table has about 440,000 clones, 87% appearing once. This entry belongs to a study of Ad26.COV2.S vaccination and SARS-CoV-2 variants. Study background: Vaccine-arm donor from the placebo-controlled COV1001 Ad26.COV2.S trial. Once or twice, 56 days apart, Ad26.COV2.S was delivered intramuscularly. Regarding the study as a whole: Vaccinated and placebo-treated recipients had similar non-spike TCR breadth.

This specimen was peripheral blood, taken in a trial of Ad26.COV2.S vaccine versus placebo. The rearrangement links TRBV7-2 to TRBJ1-2; 7 nucleotides align to TRBD1. The TCR sequence derives from a person aged 18 to 65 who received the Ad26.COV2.S COVID-19 vaccine or a placebo. In nucleotides, the CDR3 is TGTGCCAGCAGCTCAGGGACAGCTGCTGGGGTTGGCTACACCTTC. Amino acids: CASSSGTAAGVGYTF.